The next 6 T cell receptor beta chains were all read from a single sample in a study of control samples from healthy donors and cancer patients. Sequenced by immunoSEQ multiplex PCR; TCRdb stores in-frame clones only, minus some. The profile shows roughly 76,000 clones, approximately 93% of them singletons. The sequenced sample consisted of PBMCs. These receptors all come from a woman in her thirties or forties with lung cancer.

This chain uses TRBV27 with TRBJ1-6; 9 bases fit TRBD1. Germline-derived CDR1 and CDR2 are MNHEY and SMNVEV (reference sequence). Losses at the gene ends were 5 bases for V and 10 bases for J; bases not matched to a gene: 6. The length of the CDR3 is 14 residues. The DNA for the CDR3 is TGTGCCAGCAGTCAAGGACAGGGGAGATCACCCCTCCACTTT. Amino acids: CASSQGQGRSPLHF.

This rearrangement joins TRBV29-1 to TRBJ2-7; 8 positions match TRBD1. The length of the CDR3 is 13 residues. With V trimmed by 6 bases and J by 4 bases, 8 bases remained unmatched. Per germline, CDR1 SQVTM and CDR2 ANQGSEA. This CDR3 reads CSVTGTGTYEQYF. CDR3 sequence (DNA): TGCAGCGTCACCGGGACAGGTACTTACGAGCAGTACTTC.

The chain links TRBV27 to TRBJ1-4; D might be TRBD1 (5 bases). The CDR3 spans 15 residues. The germline V gene has CDR1 MNHEY and CDR2 SMNVEV (reference sequence). Trimming removed 0 bases at V and 10 bases at J, with 15 bases between. The CDR3 loop reads CASSLSGRDPGKLFF. The DNA of the CDR3 is TGTGCCAGCAGTTTATCAGGGAGGGACCCAGGAAAACTGTTTTTT. The full variable domain, rest sourced from reference TRBV27 and TRBJ1-4, is EAQVTQNPRYLITVTGKKLTVTCSQNMNHEYMSWYRQDPGLGLRQIYYSMNVEVTDKGDVPEGYKVSRKEKRNFPLILESPSPNQTSLYFCASSLSGRDPGKLFFGSGTQLSVL.

V usage is TRBV5-1 and J usage is TRBJ1-3; unclear D gene. This CDR3 has 13 amino acids. Trimming stripped 4 bases from V and 1 base from J, with 6 bases between. The germline V gene has CDR1 SGHRS and CDR2 YFSETQ. The CDR3 sequence is CASSLQSGNTIYF. DNA of the CDR3: TGCGCCAGCAGCCTACAATCTGGAAACACCATATATTTT.

The chain recombines TRBV3-1 (or the pseudogene TRBV3-2) with TRBJ2-2; TRBD2 matches at 8 bases. There are 16 residues in the CDR3. Germline V gene lookup returns CDR1 LGHDT and CDR2 YNNKEL (reference sequence). The V gene end was trimmed by 0 bases and the J gene end by 8 bases; junction bases not matched to a gene: 8. The CDR3: CASSQDGLGRGGELFF. The CDR3, as DNA: TGTGCCAGCAGCCAAGATGGACTCGGGAGGGGAGGGGAGCTGTTTTTT.

The V call is TRBV6-5, the J call TRBJ1-3, with D unclear. V gave up 4 bases and J gave up 5 bases, with 12 bases separating them. CDR1 MNHEY and CDR2 SVGAGI come from the germline V gene. The CDR3 has 14 amino acids. This CDR3 is CASSFGRNRNTIYF. The DNA of the CDR3 is TGTGCCAGCAGTTTCGGACGGAATCGAAACACCATATATTTT.